This entry lists 3 T cell receptor beta chains sequenced from one sample in a study of siplizumab effects on memory and regulatory T cells. For these TCRs, the target antigens are not known. The method was immunoSEQ multiplex PCR; TCRdb's version includes in-frame clones alone and lacks a portion of them. The repertoire includes 7,000 or so clones, roughly a third of them detected once, and around a sixth sits in the top ten. Coculture of the mixed lymphocyte reaction cells took place at 37 degrees C and lasted more than five days. Sequenced material: CFSE-low (dividing) CD8+ T cells sorted from an allogeneic mixed lymphocyte reaction. Receptors originate from a human donor in good health; the cells came from an allogeneic mixed lymphocyte reaction.

This clone was seen a handful of times. CDR3 protein: CASSVVGGSTEQFF. The CDR3, as DNA: TGTGCCAGCAGCGTAGTCGGAGGTAGCACTGAGCAGTTCTTC. This chain joins TRBV9 and TRBJ2-1; maybe TRBD2 (5 bases). V lost 0 bases and J 9 bases, leaving 13 bases between the germline ends. The germline gives CDR1 SGDLS, CDR2 YYNGEE. The CDR3 loop spans 14 amino acids.

The V gene is TRBV15, the J gene TRBJ1-6, with 9 bases that match TRBD1. The CDR3 is made up of 15 amino acids. Germline V gene sequence: CDR1 LNHNV, CDR2 YYDKDF (reference sequence). Trimming removed 5 bases from V and 9 bases from J; junction bases left unmatched: 8. The chain's CDR3 is CATSGTGTGLSPLHF. The CDR3 region has the DNA TGTGCCACCAGCGGGACCGGGACAGGGCTTTCACCCCTCCACTTT.

This clone was counted a few times. The genes are TRBV30 and TRBJ2-7; D could derive from TRBD1 or TRBD2 (5 bases each). Germline-derived CDR1 and CDR2 are GTSNPN and SVGIG (reference sequence). V shed 0 bases and J shed 6 bases, with 12 bases lying between them. This CDR3 comprises 13 residues. Written as DNA, the CDR3 is TGTGCCTGGAGTGTCCTGCCAGGGACCGAGCAGTACTTC. Protein product: CAWSVLPGTEQYF.